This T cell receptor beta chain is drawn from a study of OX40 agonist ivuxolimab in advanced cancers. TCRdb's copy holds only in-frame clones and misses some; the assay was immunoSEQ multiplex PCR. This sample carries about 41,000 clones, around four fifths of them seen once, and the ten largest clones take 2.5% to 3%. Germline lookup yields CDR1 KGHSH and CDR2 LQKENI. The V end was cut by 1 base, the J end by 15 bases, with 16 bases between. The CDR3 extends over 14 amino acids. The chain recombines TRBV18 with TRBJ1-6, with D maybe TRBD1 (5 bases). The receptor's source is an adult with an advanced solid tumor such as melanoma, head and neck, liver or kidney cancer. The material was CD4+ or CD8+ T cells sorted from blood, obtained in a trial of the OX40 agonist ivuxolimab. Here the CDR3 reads CASSPRDRVEVLHF. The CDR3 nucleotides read TGTGCCAGCTCACCACGGGACCGAGTAGAGGTCCTCCACTTT.